This TCR beta chain was captured by sequencing in a study of cytomegalovirus exposure and HLA in healthy donors. General study points: The investigators catalogued 160 or so TCR beta chains as cytomegalovirus-associated. The study reported that TCR beta sequences accurately predicted HLA-A and HLA-B alleles in most subjects.

PCR primers comprised 60 Vbeta and 13 Jbeta primers. Sequencing was performed with immunoSEQ multiplex PCR; in TCRdb, only in-frame clones are kept and a portion is missing. Seen here are 150,000 to 200,000 clones, approximately 80% observed once, and the top ten hold 0.77%. For this clone: Its target is not known.

V was trimmed by 1 base and J by 1 base, leaving 6 bases between them. The CDR3 contains 13 residues. CDR1 and CDR2 (germline): SGDLS, YYNGEE. This TCR was sampled from a young woman in good health and CMV-seronegative. Sequencing used PBMCs. The V call is TRBV9, the J call TRBJ2-7; the D gene is possibly TRBD1 (5 bases). The CDR3 loop is CASSVQGSYEQYF. The CDR3 coding sequence is TGTGCCAGCAGCGTACAGGGTTCCTACGAGCAGTACTTC. The entire variable domain, with the rest obtained from reference TRBV9 and TRBJ2-7, is as follows: DSGVTQTPKHLITATGQRVTLRCSPRSGDLSVYWYQQSLDQGLQFLIQYYNGEERAKGNILERFSAQQFPDLHSELNLSSLELGDSALYFCASSVQGSYEQYFGPGTRLTVT.